The 19 T cell receptor beta chains below come from one sample, sequenced in a study of blood T cell repertoires in COVID-19. Assay: immunoSEQ multiplex PCR; the TCRdb copy retains only in-frame clones and omits some. In the table there are about 440,000 clones, approximately 90% of which are singletons. Sequencing was performed on peripheral blood. The receptor set was obtained from a woman aged 50 to 60 with COVID-19, enrolled during active disease.

This clone was observed a few times. Other DNA sequences from this sample encode an identical CDR3 as well. J is TRBJ1-1 and V is TRBV6-5, with D unresolved. Germline CDR1 MNHEY, CDR2 SVGAGI. This CDR3 is 11 amino acids long. V lost 6 bases, J lost 3 bases, and 5 bases lay in between. CDR3 amino acids: CASRRDTEAFF. CDR3 DNA: TGTGCCAGCAGACGGGACACTGAAGCTTTCTTT.

V gene TRBV6-5 combines with J gene TRBJ1-3; a weak D match, TRBD1 (6 bases). The CDR3 sequence is 14 residues long. Germline lookup yields CDR1 MNHEY and CDR2 SVGAGI. V shed 11 bases and J shed 2 bases, with 16 bases lying between them. CDR3 sequence (DNA): TGTGCCGCGAAGTTACAGGGTGCTGGAAACACCATATATTTT. Translating gives CAAKLQGAGNTIYF.

The chain carries TRBV10-3 and TRBJ1-6, with D perhaps matching TRBD1 (6 bases). The V end lost 4 bases, the J end lost 8 bases, and 12 bases lay between the germline ends. In germline, CDR1 is ENHRY, CDR2 SYGVKD. This CDR3 spans 14 amino acids. The CDR3 nucleotides read TGTGCCATCAGTGTGGGGGCCTCGGATTCACCCCTCCACTTT. Protein product: CAISVGASDSPLHF.

This clone was counted between two and nine times. Additional DNA sequences in this sample encode the identical CDR3. V gene TRBV5-1 combines with J gene TRBJ1-4; unclear D gene. V was cut by 2 bases and J by 3 bases, with 8 bases left in between. The CDR3 sequence is 14 residues long. Germline values: CDR1 SGHRS, CDR2 YFSETQ. The CDR3 DNA reads as TGCGCCAGCAGCTTAGGCGGGGCTAATGAAAAACTGTTTTTT. This gives the protein CASSLGGANEKLFF.

The gene calls are TRBV5-6 and TRBJ2-5; possibly TRBD2 for D (7 bases). The CDR3 consists of 14 residues. CDR1 is SGHDT and CDR2 is YYEEEE in the germline V gene. The V gene lost 3 bases and the J gene lost 5 bases, with 14 bases spanning the gap. This chain's CDR3 is CASSSQGGGETQYF. The DNA for the CDR3 is TGTGCCAGCAGCTCTCAGGGAGGGGGGGAGACCCAGTACTTC.

A single count supports this clone. The V call is TRBV3-1 (or the pseudogene TRBV3-2), the J call TRBJ1-3; D ambiguous. With 4 bases removed from V and 0 bases from J, the gap between germline ends came to 13 bases. Looked up from germline, CDR1 is LGHDT and CDR2 is YNNKEL (reference sequence). The CDR3 covers 16 residues. The CDR3 DNA reads as TGTGCCAGCAGCCCCCTGGGGAGGCTCTCTGGAAACACCATATATTTT. Its protein is CASSPLGRLSGNTIYF.

V gene TRBV19 combines with J gene TRBJ2-3, with TRBD1 matching over 9 bases. Trimming removed 4 bases from V and 2 bases from J; junction bases left unmatched: 16. Germline CDR1 and CDR2: LNHDA and SQIVND (reference sequence). There are 19 residues in the CDR3. CDR3 loop: CASSTSGTGFYGLTDTQYF. In DNA form, the CDR3 reads TGTGCCAGTAGTACATCCGGGACAGGGTTTTACGGTCTCACAGATACGCAGTATTTT.

This chain links TRBV4-2 with TRBJ2-2; 8 positions agree with TRBD2. V shed 0 bases and J 0 bases; nucleotides not matched to a gene: 0. The germline gives CDR1 LGHNA, CDR2 YNFKEQ. The CDR3 is made up of 16 amino acids. The DNA of the CDR3 is TGTGCCAGCAGCCAAGATAGCGGGGCGAACACCGGGGAGCTGTTTTTT. It translates to CASSQDSGANTGELFF.

CDR3 DNA sequence: TGCAGCGGAAACAGGGGGCGCGGCAATGAGCAGTTCTTC. This codes for CSGNRGRGNEQFF. J is TRBJ2-1 and V is TRBV29-1, with 9 bases matching TRBD1. V lost 7 bases and J lost 6; bases outside the gene matches: 7. Germline V lookup: CDR1 SQVTM, CDR2 ANQGSEA. This CDR3 contains 13 residues.

The chain is built from TRBV30 and TRBJ2-7, with D perhaps TRBD2 (6 bases). V was pared by 2 bases and J by 0 bases, with 8 bases between. The CDR3 contains 13 residues. CDR1 is GTSNPN and CDR2 is SVGIG in the germline V gene (reference sequence). The CDR3 spells CAWSRGASYEQYF. The CDR3 DNA reads TGTGCCTGGAGTCGCGGGGCCTCCTACGAGCAGTACTTC.

This clone was seen once. The chain combines TRBV4-1 with TRBJ1-5; D is undetermined. V dropped 1 base and J dropped 7 bases, with 20 bases sitting between them. The germline CDR1 and CDR2 sequences are MGHRA and YSYEKL. The CDR3 covers 17 residues. CDR3 region: CASSQGFARGQRQPQHF. The CDR3 nucleotides read TGCGCCAGCAGCCAAGGTTTCGCGCGAGGGCAAAGGCAGCCCCAGCATTTT.

The V and J genes are TRBV19 and TRBJ2-2, with 10 positions matching TRBD2. This CDR3 has 15 amino acids. Germline CDR1 is LNHDA and CDR2 is SQIVND (reference sequence). Trimming removed 5 bases from V and 6 bases from J; junction bases left unmatched: 6. The CDR3 bases are TGTGCCAGTAGTTGGGGGACTAGCGTCCCCGGGGAGCTGTTTTTT. This encodes CASSWGTSVPGELFF. Full variable domain (outside the CDR3, taken from reference TRBV19 and TRBJ2-2): DGGITQSPKYLFRKEGQNVTLSCEQNLNHDAMYWYRQDPGQGLRLIYYSQIVNDFQKGDIAEGYSVSREKKESFPLTVTSAQKNPTAFYLCASSWGTSVPGELFFGEGSRLTVL.

This clone came up a few times. V gene TRBV7-8 combines with J gene TRBJ1-1; no definite D call. The CDR3 consists of 12 residues. Per germline, CDR1 SGHVS and CDR2 FQNEAQ. V shed 5 bases and J shed 6 bases, with 10 bases lying between them. This CDR3 is CASSPPRPEAFF. The CDR3, as DNA: TGTGCCAGCAGCCCCCCCAGGCCTGAAGCTTTCTTT.

V gene TRBV6-5 combines with J gene TRBJ2-1, with D perhaps TRBD1 (6 bases). This CDR3 contains 10 residues. The germline CDR1 and CDR2 sequences are MNHEY and SVGAGI. V was trimmed by 6 bases and J by 15 bases, leaving 12 bases between them. CDR3 sequence: CASRLTGLFF. The DNA for the CDR3 is TGTGCCAGCAGGCTTACAGGGTTGTTCTTC.

The chain carries TRBV7-8 and TRBJ1-2, with no clear D. This CDR3 has 12 amino acids. Trimming cost V 1 base and J 9 bases, with 9 bases left between them. Germline V lookup: CDR1 SGHVS, CDR2 FQNEAQ. The CDR3 DNA follows: TGTGCCAGCAGCTTAGGGAGCGATAGCTACACCTTC. This translates into CASSLGSDSYTF.

The chain couples TRBV7-9 to TRBJ1-6; the match to TRBD1 covers 7 bases. Germline CDR1 reads SEHNR; CDR2 reads FQNEAQ (reference sequence). V dropped 3 bases and J dropped 6; count of bases not matched to a gene: 5. The CDR3 contains 15 residues. CDR3 in DNA: TGTGCCAGCAGCTTGGAGGGGGCGGGTAATTCACCCCTCCACTTT. Amino acid sequence: CASSLEGAGNSPLHF.

This chain connects TRBV19 to TRBJ2-1, with D possibly being TRBD2 (6 bases). The ends were cut back, 3 bases at V and 8 bases at J, with 17 bases in the middle. CDR1 is LNHDA, CDR2 SQIVND, per germline (reference sequence). This CDR3 has 15 residues. The DNA for the CDR3 is TGTGCCAGTAGTATGACCCCGGGGGTTGGGGATGAGCAGTTCTTC. This encodes CASSMTPGVGDEQFF.

CDR3 in amino acids: CASSLDTGKGYTF. Written as DNA, the CDR3 is TGTGCCAGCAGCTTAGATACAGGGAAGGGCTACACCTTC. The rearrangement joins TRBV7-6 to TRBJ1-2; tentative D call: TRBD1 (6 bases). CDR3 length: 13 residues. With 1 base removed from V and 8 bases from J, the gap between germline ends came to 11 bases. In germline, CDR1 is SGHVS, CDR2 FNYEAQ.

The V and J genes are TRBV9 and TRBJ1-1, with TRBD1 as a possible D gene (5 bases). The V and J ends lost 0 bases and 7 bases respectively, with 10 bases between them. The CDR3 length is 13 residues. Germline V gene data show CDR1 as SGDLS and CDR2 as YYNGEE. CDR3 coding DNA: TGTGCCAGCAGCGTAGCGCAGGGCTATGAAGCTTTCTTT. Protein sequence: CASSVAQGYEAFF.